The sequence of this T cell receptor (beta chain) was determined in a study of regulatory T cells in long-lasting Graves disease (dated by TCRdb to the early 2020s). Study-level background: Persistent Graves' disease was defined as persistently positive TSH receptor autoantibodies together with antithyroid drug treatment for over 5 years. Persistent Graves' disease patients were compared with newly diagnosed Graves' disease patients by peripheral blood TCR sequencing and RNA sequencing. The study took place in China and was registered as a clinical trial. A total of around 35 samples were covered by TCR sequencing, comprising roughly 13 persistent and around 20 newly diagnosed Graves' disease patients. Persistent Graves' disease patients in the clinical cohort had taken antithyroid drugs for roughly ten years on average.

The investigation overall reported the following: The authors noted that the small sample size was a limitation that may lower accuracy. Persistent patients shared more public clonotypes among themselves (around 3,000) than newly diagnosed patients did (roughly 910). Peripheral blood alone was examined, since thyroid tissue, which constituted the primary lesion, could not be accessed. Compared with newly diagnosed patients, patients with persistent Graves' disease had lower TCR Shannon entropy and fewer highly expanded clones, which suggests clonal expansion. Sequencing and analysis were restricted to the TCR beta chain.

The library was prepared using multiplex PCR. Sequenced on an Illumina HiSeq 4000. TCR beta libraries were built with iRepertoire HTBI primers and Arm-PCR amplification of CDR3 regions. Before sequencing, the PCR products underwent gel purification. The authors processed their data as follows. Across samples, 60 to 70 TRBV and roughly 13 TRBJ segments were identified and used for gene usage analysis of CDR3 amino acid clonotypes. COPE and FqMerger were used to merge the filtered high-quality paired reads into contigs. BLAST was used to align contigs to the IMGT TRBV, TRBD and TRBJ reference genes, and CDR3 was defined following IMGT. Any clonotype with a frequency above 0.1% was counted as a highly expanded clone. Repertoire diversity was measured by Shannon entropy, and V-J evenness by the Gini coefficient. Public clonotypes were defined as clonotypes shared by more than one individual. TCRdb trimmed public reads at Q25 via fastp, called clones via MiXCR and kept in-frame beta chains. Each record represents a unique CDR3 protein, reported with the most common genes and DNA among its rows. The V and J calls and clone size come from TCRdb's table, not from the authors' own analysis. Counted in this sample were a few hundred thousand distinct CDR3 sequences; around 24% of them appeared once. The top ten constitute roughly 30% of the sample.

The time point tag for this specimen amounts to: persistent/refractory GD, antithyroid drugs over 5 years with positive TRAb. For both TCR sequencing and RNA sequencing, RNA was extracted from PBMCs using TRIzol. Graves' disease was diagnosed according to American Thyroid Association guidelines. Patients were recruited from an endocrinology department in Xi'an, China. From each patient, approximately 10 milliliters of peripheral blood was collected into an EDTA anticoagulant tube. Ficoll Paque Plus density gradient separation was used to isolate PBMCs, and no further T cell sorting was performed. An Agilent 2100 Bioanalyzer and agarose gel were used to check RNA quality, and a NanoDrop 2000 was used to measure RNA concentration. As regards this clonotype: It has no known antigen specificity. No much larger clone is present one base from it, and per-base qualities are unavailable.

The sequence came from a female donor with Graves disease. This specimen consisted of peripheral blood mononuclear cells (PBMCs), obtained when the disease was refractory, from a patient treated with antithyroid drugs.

The CDR3 protein: CASSIPGGGYEQYF. The DNA is TGTGCCAGTAGTATCCCGGGCGGGGGCTACGAGCAGTACTTC. Here the chain combines TRBV19 and TRBJ2-7, with 7 bases aligning to TRBD2. Via the germline V gene (reference sequence), CDR1 is LNHDA and CDR2 SQIVND. Counted from cysteine to phenylalanine, this CDR3 has 14 amino acids. Left in the record is the CDR3 DNA by itself, 42 bases read in frame from the first base. Compared with germline, V lacks 3 bases and J lacks 3 bases; bases without a gene match: 5. Joined to the reference TRBV19 and TRBJ2-7 proteins, this CDR3 gives the full variable domain: DGGITQSPKYLFRKEGQNVTLSCEQNLNHDAMYWYRQDPGQGLRLIYYSQIVNDFQKGDIAEGYSVSREKKESFPLTVTSAQKNPTAFYLCASSIPGGGYEQYFGPGTRLTVT.